A selection of T cell receptor beta chains follows, all from one sample in a study of control samples from healthy donors and cancer patients. TCRdb's copy holds only in-frame clones and misses some; the assay was immunoSEQ multiplex PCR. The data show approximately 170,000 clones, with over 85% seen just once and approximately 1.5% held by the top ten. Sequenced: blood. The receptors here all came from a man aged 25 to 40 in good health. The conserved cysteine and the conserved F or W are not part of the CDR3 here.

J,V,CDR3
TRBJ1-2,TRBV18,ASSPGDKNGYT
TRBJ2-5,TRBV19,ASSRGFLSGSTETQY
TRBJ2-7,TRBV6-1,ASSERGQGYEQY
TRBJ2-3,TRBV2,ASTGRQGGTDTQY
TRBJ2-7,TRBV5-8,ASSLDREQY
TRBJ1-4,TRBV20-1,SARRGEKLF
TRBJ1-6,TRBV4-1,ASSQEGGDNSPLH
TRBJ1-4,TRBV29-1,SGRTGGEKLF
TRBJ1-2,TRBV24-1,ATSDLALNYGYT
TRBJ2-3,TRBV2,ASSVMGSGTDTQY
TRBJ2-3,TRBV9,ASSVQGSGDTQY
TRBJ1-2,TRBV19,ASSPHGGWGYGYT
TRBJ2-5,TRBV4-1,ASSGTIQETQY
TRBJ2-6,TRBV7-9,ATRWTDVTGANVLT
TRBJ1-5,TRBV19,ASTWGRGNQPQH
TRBJ1-1,TRBV19,ASTPGGANTEAF
TRBJ1-3,TRBV5-4,ASSLEGTGNTIY
TRBJ2-1,TRBV5-4,ASSWDNNEQF
TRBJ2-3,TRBV15,ATSTVAGGSTDTQY
TRBJ2-3,TRBV5-1,ASSLEGVVTDTQY
TRBJ1-3,TRBV5-6,ASSDRTRVSGNTIY
TRBJ1-6,TRBV27,ASSLRTGQSPLH
TRBJ1-2,TRBV9,ASSQTGTGGVSGYT
TRBJ1-4,TRBV30,AWSGKKDHEKLF
TRBJ2-3,TRBV29-1,SVGTSGGLYTQY
TRBJ2-3,TRBV30,AWTSRDTQY
TRBJ1-2,TRBV9,ASSRDISSYGYT
TRBJ2-1,TRBV9,ASSSRLAGYNEQF
TRBJ1-1,TRBV7-2,ASSPPVGGTEAF
TRBJ1-1,TRBV9,ASSIHGTATEAF
TRBJ1-5,TRBV5-6,ASSLLGNQPQH
TRBJ2-5,TRBV11-2,ASSLARETQY
TRBJ2-5,TRBV11-2,ASSLDGETQY
TRBJ1-4,TRBV25-1,ASSGTGPGFEKLF
TRBJ2-1,TRBV20-1,SASDDRNNEQF